This is a list of T cell receptor beta chains from one sample in a study of cytomegalovirus exposure and HLA in healthy donors. The data were produced by immunoSEQ multiplex PCR, yet TCRdb's version contains in-frame clones alone and is incomplete. This table holds about 180,000 clones, around 80% found once. Sequenced input: PBMCs. The receptors were gathered from a man in his forties in good health and CMV-seronegative. CDR3s include the opening cysteine and the closing phenylalanine or tryptophan.

v_gene,j_gene,CDR3aa
TRBV7-3,TRBJ2-2,CASSSSGSPSTRRNTGELFF
TRBV5-1,TRBJ2-7,CASSLTLNYEQYF
TRBV19,TRBJ2-1,CASSDKASNEQFF
TRBV5-1,TRBJ2-1,CASSTGLSASSYNEQFF
TRBV2,TRBJ1-5,CASSEALRVGISNQPQHF
TRBV7-8,TRBJ1-5,CASSFAQGDYSGPQHF
TRBV6-6,TRBJ1-5,CASSPAGQGSQPQHF
TRBV18,TRBJ1-5,CASSPRTGDSNQPQHF
TRBV29-1,TRBJ1-4,CSALGGKFNEKLFF
TRBV5-1,TRBJ1-1,CASSLDWGPTEAFF
TRBV5-1,TRBJ2-5,CASSSTTGQETQYF
TRBV13,TRBJ2-7,CASSAQGFHEQYF
TRBV6-1,TRBJ2-7,CASSPPTPYSYEQYF
TRBV7-9,TRBJ2-3,CASSLGSSPVRLLDTQYF
TRBV5-1,TRBJ2-3,CASSLGGGPFTDTQYF
TRBV5-4,TRBJ2-3,CASSLPGTSGGPSTDTQYF
TRBV11-2,TRBJ1-1,CASSLDRGGTEAFF
TRBV4-1,TRBJ2-2,CASRLDRDTGELFF
TRBV6-1,TRBJ2-4,CASRRQDQNIQYF
TRBV18,TRBJ2-7,CASSRLAGGKDEQYF
TRBV5-4,TRBJ2-2,CASSNPGLAGVTGELFF
TRBV7-9,TRBJ1-3,CASSPPIGNTIYF
TRBV7-2,TRBJ1-4,CASSLDRGEEKLFF
TRBV5-8,TRBJ1-4,CASSLFLQGNEKLFF
TRBV5-4,TRBJ2-3,CASSLELAGLVADTQYF
TRBV6-5,TRBJ1-4,CASSRQVNEKLFF
TRBV7-9,TRBJ1-2,CASSLARRADYGYTF
TRBV2,TRBJ1-1,CASSEGLTLNTEAFF
TRBV6-1,TRBJ1-1,CASSVRGNTEAFF
TRBV5-4,TRBJ1-1,CASSLEDSNMNTEAFF
TRBV7-9,TRBJ2-7,CASSFSQGNEQYF
TRBV7-4,TRBJ1-5,CASRRQGAAQPQHF
TRBV7-2,TRBJ2-7,CASSFWTGEGYEQYF
TRBV5-1,TRBJ2-1,CASSLVGQGANNEQFF
TRBV6-5,TRBJ2-3,CASLGSTTDTQYF
TRBV19,TRBJ2-1,CASSIIRVSYNEQFF
TRBV30,TRBJ1-3,CAWRADGNTIYF
TRBV27,TRBJ2-2,CASSFRGSAPGELFF
TRBV11-2,TRBJ1-2,CASSLGVGGYGYTF
TRBV15,TRBJ1-2,CATSSSGTGISYGYTF
TRBV5-1,TRBJ2-3,CASRPAGLGTDTQYF
TRBV27,TRBJ1-5,CASSLAGGRSNQPQHF
TRBV27,TRBJ2-3,CASSFRGLALVGTDTQYF
TRBV2,TRBJ2-2,CASREMTTNTGELFF
TRBV4-3,TRBJ1-2,CASSLAGQGNYGYTF
TRBV6-5,TRBJ2-7,CASRDPGVYEQYF
TRBV6-1,TRBJ2-5,CASSEGQGGETQYF
TRBV6-1,TRBJ1-1,CASSRQGDTEAFF
TRBV7-8,TRBJ1-1,CASSRAQGEAFF
TRBV5-4,TRBJ2-3,CASSPEAGGADTQYF
TRBV7-9,TRBJ2-7,CASSLVGPKTSEQYF
TRBV4-1,TRBJ2-7,CASSQAPAGLVVYEQYF